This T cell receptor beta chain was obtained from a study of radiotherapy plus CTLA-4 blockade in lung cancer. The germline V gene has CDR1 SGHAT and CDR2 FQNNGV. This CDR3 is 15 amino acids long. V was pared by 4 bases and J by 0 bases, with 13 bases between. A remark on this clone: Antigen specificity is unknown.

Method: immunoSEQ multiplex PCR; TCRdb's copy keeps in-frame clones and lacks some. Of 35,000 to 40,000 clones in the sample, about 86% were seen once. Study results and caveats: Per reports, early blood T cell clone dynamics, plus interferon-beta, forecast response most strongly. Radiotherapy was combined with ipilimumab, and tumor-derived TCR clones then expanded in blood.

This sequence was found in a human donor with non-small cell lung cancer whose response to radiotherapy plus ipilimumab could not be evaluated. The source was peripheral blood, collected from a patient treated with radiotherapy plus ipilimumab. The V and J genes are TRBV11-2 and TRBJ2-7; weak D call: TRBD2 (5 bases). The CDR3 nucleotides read TGTGCCAGCAGCTCGAGGACGGGGAGCTCCTACGAGCAGTACTTC. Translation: CASSSRTGSSYEQYF.